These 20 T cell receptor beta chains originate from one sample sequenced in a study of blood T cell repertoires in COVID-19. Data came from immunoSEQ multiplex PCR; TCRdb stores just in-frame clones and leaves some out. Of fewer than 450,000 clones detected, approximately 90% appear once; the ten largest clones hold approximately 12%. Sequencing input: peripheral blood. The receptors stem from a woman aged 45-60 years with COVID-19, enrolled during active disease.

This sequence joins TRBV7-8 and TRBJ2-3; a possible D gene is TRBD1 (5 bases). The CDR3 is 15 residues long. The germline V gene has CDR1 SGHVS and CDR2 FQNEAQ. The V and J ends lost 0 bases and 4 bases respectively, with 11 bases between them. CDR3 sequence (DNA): TGTGCCAGCAGCTTAGCGGCGACAGTAGCAGATACGCAGTATTTT. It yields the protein CASSLAATVADTQYF.

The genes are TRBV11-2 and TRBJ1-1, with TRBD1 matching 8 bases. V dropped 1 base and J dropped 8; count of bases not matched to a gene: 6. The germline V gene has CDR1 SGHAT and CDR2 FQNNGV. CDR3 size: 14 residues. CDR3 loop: CASSLVGQGREAFF. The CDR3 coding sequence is TGTGCCAGCAGCTTAGTCGGACAGGGAAGGGAAGCTTTCTTT.

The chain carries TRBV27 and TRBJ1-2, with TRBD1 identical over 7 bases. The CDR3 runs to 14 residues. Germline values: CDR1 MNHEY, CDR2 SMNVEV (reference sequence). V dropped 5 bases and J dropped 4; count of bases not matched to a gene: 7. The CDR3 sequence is CASSTNRGSYGYTF. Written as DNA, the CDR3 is TGTGCCAGCAGTACTAACAGGGGCAGCTATGGCTACACCTTC.

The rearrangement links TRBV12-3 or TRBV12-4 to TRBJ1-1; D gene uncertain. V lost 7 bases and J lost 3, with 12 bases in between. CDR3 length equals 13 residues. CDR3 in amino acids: CASTSRGYTEAFF. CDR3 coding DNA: TGTGCCAGCACCTCCCGAGGGTACACTGAAGCTTTCTTT.

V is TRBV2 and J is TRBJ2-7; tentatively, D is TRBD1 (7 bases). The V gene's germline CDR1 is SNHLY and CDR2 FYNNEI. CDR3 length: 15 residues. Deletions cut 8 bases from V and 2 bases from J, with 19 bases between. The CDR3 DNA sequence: TGTGCCAGCGAAAAAAGCGGGCAGGGGGCCTACGAGCAGTACTTC. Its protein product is CASEKSGQGAYEQYF.

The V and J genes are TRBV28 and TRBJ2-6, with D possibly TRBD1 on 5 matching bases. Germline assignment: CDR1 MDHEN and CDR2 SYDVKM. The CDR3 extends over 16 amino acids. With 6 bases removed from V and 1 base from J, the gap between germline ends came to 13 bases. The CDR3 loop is CASRWGAPSGANVLTF. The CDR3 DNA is TGTGCCAGCAGGTGGGGCGCCCCATCTGGGGCCAACGTCCTGACTTTC.

DNA of the CDR3: TGTGCCATCTTGGGTACGGGACTAAGGACTGAAGCTTTCTTT. Translating gives CAILGTGLRTEAFF. The chain recombines TRBV10-3 with TRBJ1-1; D is perhaps TRBD1 (5 bases). Trimming shortened V by 8 bases and J by 5 bases, and 18 bases separated the two germline ends. CDR3 length: 14 amino acids. The germline V gene encodes CDR1 ENHRY and CDR2 SYGVKD.

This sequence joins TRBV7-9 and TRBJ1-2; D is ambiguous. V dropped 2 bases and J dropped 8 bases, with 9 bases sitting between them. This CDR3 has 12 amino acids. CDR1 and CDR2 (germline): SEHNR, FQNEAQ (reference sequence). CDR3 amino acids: CASSLSEEGYTF. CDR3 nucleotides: TGTGCCAGCAGCTTAAGTGAGGAAGGCTACACCTTC.

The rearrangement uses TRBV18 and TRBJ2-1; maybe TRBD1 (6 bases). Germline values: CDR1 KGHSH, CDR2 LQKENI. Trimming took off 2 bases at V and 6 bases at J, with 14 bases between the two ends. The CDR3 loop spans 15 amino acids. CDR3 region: CASSPWTELTNEQFF. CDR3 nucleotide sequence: TGTGCCAGCTCACCATGGACAGAGCTAACCAATGAGCAGTTCTTC.

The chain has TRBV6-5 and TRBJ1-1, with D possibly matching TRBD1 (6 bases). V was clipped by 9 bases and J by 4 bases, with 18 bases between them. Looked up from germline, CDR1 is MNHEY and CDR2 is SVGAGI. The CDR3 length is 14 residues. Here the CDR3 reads CASGGPLAGTEAFF. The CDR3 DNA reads TGTGCCAGTGGGGGCCCCCTGGCGGGCACTGAAGCTTTCTTT.

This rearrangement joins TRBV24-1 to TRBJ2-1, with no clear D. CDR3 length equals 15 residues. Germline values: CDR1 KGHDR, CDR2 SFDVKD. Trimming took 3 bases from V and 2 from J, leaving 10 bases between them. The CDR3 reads CATSDSSPAYNEQFF. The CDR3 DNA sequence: TGTGCCACCAGTGATAGTTCCCCGGCCTACAATGAGCAGTTCTTC.

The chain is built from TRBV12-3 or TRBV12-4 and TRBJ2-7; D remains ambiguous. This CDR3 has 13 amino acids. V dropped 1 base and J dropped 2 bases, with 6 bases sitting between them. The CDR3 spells CASSLDSPYEQYF. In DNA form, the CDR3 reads TGTGCCAGCAGTTTAGACAGCCCCTACGAGCAGTACTTC.

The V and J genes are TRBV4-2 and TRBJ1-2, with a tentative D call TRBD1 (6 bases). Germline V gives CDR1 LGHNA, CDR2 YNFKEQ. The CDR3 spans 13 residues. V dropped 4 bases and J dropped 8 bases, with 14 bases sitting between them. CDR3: CASSLGRGDGYTF. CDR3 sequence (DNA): TGTGCCAGCAGCCTCGGGAGGGGGGACGGCTACACCTTC.

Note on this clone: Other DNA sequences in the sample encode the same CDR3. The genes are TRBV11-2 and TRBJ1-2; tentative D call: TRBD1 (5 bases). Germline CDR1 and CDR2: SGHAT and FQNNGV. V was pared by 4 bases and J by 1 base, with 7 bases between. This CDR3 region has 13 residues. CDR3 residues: CASSSGINYGYTF. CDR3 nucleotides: TGTGCCAGCAGCTCAGGGATTAACTATGGCTACACCTTC.

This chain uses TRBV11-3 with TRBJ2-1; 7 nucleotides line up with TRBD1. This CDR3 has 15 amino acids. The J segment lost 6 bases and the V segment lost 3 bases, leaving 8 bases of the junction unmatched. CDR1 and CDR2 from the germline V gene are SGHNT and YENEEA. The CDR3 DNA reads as TGTGCCAGCAGCTTCAGAGGGGGCAATCGCAATGAGCAGTTCTTC. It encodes CASSFRGGNRNEQFF.

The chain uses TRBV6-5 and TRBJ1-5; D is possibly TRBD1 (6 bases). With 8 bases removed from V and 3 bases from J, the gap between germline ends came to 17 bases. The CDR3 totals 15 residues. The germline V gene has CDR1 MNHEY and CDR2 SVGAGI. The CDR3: CASSGRGVSNQPQHF. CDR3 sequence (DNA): TGTGCCAGCTCGGGGAGGGGGGTTTCCAATCAGCCCCAGCATTTT.

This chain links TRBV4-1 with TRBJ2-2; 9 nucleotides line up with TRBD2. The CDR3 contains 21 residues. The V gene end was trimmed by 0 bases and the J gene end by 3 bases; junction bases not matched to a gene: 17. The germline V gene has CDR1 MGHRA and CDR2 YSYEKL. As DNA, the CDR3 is TGCGCCAGCAGCCAAGATCCAAGCGGGGGGACACCCATAAAATACACCGGGGAGCTGTTTTTT. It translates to CASSQDPSGGTPIKYTGELFF.

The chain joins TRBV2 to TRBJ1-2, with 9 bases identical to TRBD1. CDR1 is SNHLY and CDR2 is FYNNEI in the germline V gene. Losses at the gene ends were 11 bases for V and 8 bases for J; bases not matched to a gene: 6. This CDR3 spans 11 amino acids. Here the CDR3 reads CAGGQGDGYTF. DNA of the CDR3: TGTGCCGGGGGACAGGGAGACGGCTACACCTTC. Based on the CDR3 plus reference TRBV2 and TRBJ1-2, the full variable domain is EPEVTQTPSHQVTQMGQEVILRCVPISNHLYFYWYRQILGQKVEFLVSFYNNEISEKSEIFDDQFSVERPDGSNFTLKIRSTKLEDSAMYFCAGGQGDGYTFGSGTRLTVV.

Here the CDR3 DNA reads TGTGCCAGCAGCGAAAATCCGGGGACAGGGGGCGACTACACCTTC. Translation: CASSENPGTGGDYTF. The chain carries TRBV28 and TRBJ1-2; 12 bases are shared with TRBD1. Germline trimming cut 6 bases from V and 10 bases from J; bases unmatched to any gene: 12. Germline CDR1 MDHEN, CDR2 SYDVKM. This CDR3 has 15 residues.

This CDR3 reads CASSRGARQNEQFF. CDR3 coding DNA: TGTGCCAGCAGCCGGGGGGCCCGGCAGAATGAGCAGTTCTTC. The chain uses TRBV11-2 and TRBJ2-1; D perhaps matches TRBD2 (7 bases). Per the germline V gene, CDR1 is SGHAT and CDR2 is FQNNGV. The V end lost 5 bases, the J end lost 7 bases, and 15 bases lay between the germline ends. CDR3 length equals 14 residues.